This T cell receptor beta chain is drawn from a study of response to subunit inactivated influenza vaccine. The study's findings and limits: Authors suggested each seasonal flu vaccination may recruit only limited numbers of new T cells.

TCRdb re-called the RT-PCR reads with MiXCR, one entry per CDR3 protein. Found here are 800,000 or so distinct CDR3 sequences, roughly 20% of them singletons; the top ten hold about 9.4%. In this sample, this clonotype turned up once. The antigen remains unidentified. The germline gives CDR1 SEHNR, CDR2 FQNEAQ (reference sequence). J was trimmed by 6 bases and V by 5 bases; bases with no gene match: 11. The CDR3 is 15 residues long. Source: PBMCs from blood, taken less than 6 days after vaccination. The V call is TRBV7-9, the J call TRBJ2-7; 9 bases map to TRBD1. The clonotype originates from a man aged 50-59 years who received an inactivated influenza vaccine. CDR3 loop: CASSQDRGILREQYF. CDR3 nucleotide sequence: TGTGCCAGCAGCCAAGACAGGGGGATACTACGCGAGCAGTACTTC.